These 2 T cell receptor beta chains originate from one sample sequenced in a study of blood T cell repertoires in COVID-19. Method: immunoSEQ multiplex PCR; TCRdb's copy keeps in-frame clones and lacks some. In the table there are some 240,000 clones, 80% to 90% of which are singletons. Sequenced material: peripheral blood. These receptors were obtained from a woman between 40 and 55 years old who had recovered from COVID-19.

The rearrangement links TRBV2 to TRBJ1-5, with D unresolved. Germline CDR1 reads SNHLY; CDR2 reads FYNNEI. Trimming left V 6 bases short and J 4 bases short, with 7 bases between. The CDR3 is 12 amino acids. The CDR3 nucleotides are TGTGCCAGCAGAATCTCTAATCAGCCCCAGCATTTT. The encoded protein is CASRISNQPQHF. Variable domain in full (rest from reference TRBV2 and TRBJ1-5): EPEVTQTPSHQVTQMGQEVILRCVPISNHLYFYWYRQILGQKVEFLVSFYNNEISEKSEIFDDQFSVERPDGSNFTLKIRSTKLEDSAMYFCASRISNQPQHFGDGTRLSIL.

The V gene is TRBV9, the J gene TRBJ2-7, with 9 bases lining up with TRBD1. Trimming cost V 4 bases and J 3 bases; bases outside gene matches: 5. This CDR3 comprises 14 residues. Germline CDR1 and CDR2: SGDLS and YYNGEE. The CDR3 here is CASSPGTGHYEQYF. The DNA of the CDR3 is TGTGCCAGCAGCCCCGGGACAGGGCACTACGAGCAGTACTTC.